The text below deals with one TCR beta chain. These data come from a study of blood T cell repertoires in COVID-19. The data were produced by immunoSEQ multiplex PCR, yet TCRdb's version contains in-frame clones alone and is incomplete. The table shows fewer than 150,000 clones, with 70% to 85% occurring only once. J was trimmed by 11 bases and V by 5 bases; bases with no gene match: 8. From germline, CDR1 is SEHNR and CDR2 FQNEAQ (reference sequence). This CDR3 spans 12 amino acids. This clonotype was sampled from a woman between 18 and 29 years old who had been exposed to COVID-19. The V gene is TRBV7-9, the J gene TRBJ1-2; 7 nucleotides match TRBD1. Sequencing was carried out using PBMCs or T cells enriched from blood (not recorded which). The CDR3 sequence is CASSPVTGQYTF. The CDR3 bases are TGTGCCAGCAGCCCCGTGACGGGACAGTACACCTTC.